This T cell receptor beta chain was captured by sequencing in a study of T cells after yellow fever vaccination. Broader study findings: Booster sampling recovered most clones from primary vaccination (96% CD4, roughly 90% CD8). The secondary response peaked faster, at day 5 versus 15, but was weaker.

The study made its TCR cDNA through 5'RACE template switching. That step introduced a universal primer site along with UMIs. TCRdb independently ran MiXCR on the 5' RACE reads; one entry per CDR3 protein. This table holds hundreds of thousands of distinct CDR3 sequences, roughly 12% found once. This CDR3 has 11 amino acids. Germline CDR1 DFQATT, CDR2 SNEGSKA (reference sequence). Trimming removed 1 base at V and 2 bases at J, with 2 bases between. This clonotype was seen a few times. The antigen is not known. The sequences come from PBMCs, collected on the day of the yellow fever booster vaccination. This TCR was sampled from a man aged 30-40 years who received the YFV17D yellow fever vaccine. The chain joins TRBV20-1 to TRBJ2-5; D call uncertain. The CDR3 sequence is CSARGQETQYF. The DNA of the CDR3 is TGCAGTGCTAGAGGGCAAGAGACCCAGTACTTC.